These T cell receptor beta chains were read from a single sample in a study of OX40 agonist ivuxolimab in advanced cancers. Assay used: immunoSEQ multiplex PCR; TCRdb lists only in-frame clones, some missing. The repertoire has 65,000 or so clones, around 92% of them found once; the top ten carry over 10%. This material consisted of CD4+ or CD8+ T cells sorted from blood, taken in a trial of the OX40 agonist ivuxolimab. All receptors derive from an adult with an advanced solid tumor such as melanoma, head and neck, liver or kidney cancer. The CDR3 runs from the conserved cysteine through the conserved F or W. The D gene is left open where the match is weak. Not all rows give a size; the values are once, few, many and, for expanded clones, a class.

d_gene	v_gene	j_gene	abundance	CDR3aa	CDR3nt
TRBD1	TRBV5-4	TRBJ2-1	once	CASSLALGTVYNEQFF	TGTGCCAGCAGCTTGGCCCTCGGGACAGTCTACAATGAGCAGTTCTTC
TRBD2	TRBV6-1	TRBJ2-1	.	CASSATSGVLNEQFF	TGTGCCAGCAGTGCCACTAGCGGGGTTCTCAATGAGCAGTTCTTC
.	TRBV25-1	TRBJ2-1	.	CASSELVGRDEQFF	TGTGCCAGCAGTGAACTCGTAGGGAGAGATGAGCAGTTCTTC
TRBD1	TRBV7-3	TRBJ1-3	.	CASSPTGVGFGNTIYF	TGTGCCAGCAGTCCTACAGGGGTAGGCTTTGGAAACACCATATATTTT
TRBD1	TRBV13	TRBJ1-1	.	CASSSDRPNAEAFF	TGTGCCAGCAGCTCGGACAGGCCAAACGCTGAAGCTTTCTTT
.	TRBV7-4	TRBJ1-1	.	CASSPSVNTEAFF	TGTGCCAGCAGCCCCTCTGTGAACACTGAAGCTTTCTTT
.	TRBV14	TRBJ1-1	.	CASSHRQEAFF	TGTGCCAGCAGCCACCGTCAGGAAGCTTTCTTT
.	TRBV7-9	TRBJ2-1	.	CAGAPMGGKKQFF	TGTGCCGGGGCCCCTATGGGCGGGAAAAAGCAGTTCTTC
.	TRBV7-9	TRBJ1-6	few	CASSTTGFGSPLHF	TGTGCCAGCAGCACCACAGGGTTCGGTTCACCCCTCCACTTT
TRBD1	TRBV5-6	TRBJ1-5	.	CASSTGQGSQPQHF	TGTGCCAGCAGCACCGGACAGGGAAGTCAGCCCCAGCATTTT
TRBD1	TRBV27	TRBJ2-7	.	CASSLGRGPYEQYF	TGTGCCAGCAGTTTAGGCAGGGGGCCCTACGAGCAGTACTTC
.	TRBV6-5	TRBJ2-5	.	CASSYGTHEETQYF	TGTGCCAGCAGTTACGGGACCCACGAAGAGACCCAGTACTTC
.	TRBV6-6	TRBJ1-4	once	CASRKNLNEKLFF	TGTGCCAGCAGGAAGAACCTGAATGAAAAACTGTTTTTT
.	TRBV2	TRBJ1-1	.	CASRGPNTEAFF	TGTGCCAGCAGGGGGCCGAACACTGAAGCTTTCTTT
.	TRBV15	TRBJ2-1	.	CATSRDGTANNEQFF	TGTGCCACCAGCAGAGATGGGACCGCCAACAATGAGCAGTTCTTC
TRBD2	TRBV7-6	TRBJ2-5	.	CASSLGLAGVAETQYF	TGTGCCAGCAGCCTAGGACTAGCGGGAGTGGCAGAGACCCAGTACTTC
TRBD1	TRBV7-6	TRBJ1-2	.	CASSLGTGGGGYTF	TGTGCCAGCAGCTTAGGGACAGGGGGCGGGGGCTACACCTTC
TRBD1	TRBV4-1	TRBJ1-4	.	CASSQRYRGDNEKLFF	TGCGCCAGCAGCCAGAGATACAGGGGGGACAATGAAAAACTGTTTTTT
.	TRBV5-6	TRBJ1-5	.	CASSLSKNQPQHF	TGTGCCAGCAGCTTATCGAAGAATCAGCCCCAGCATTTT
.	TRBV6-1	TRBJ2-1	.	CASSEASLRQYNEQFF	TGTGCCAGCAGTGAAGCCAGTCTTCGGCAATACAATGAGCAGTTCTTC